This passage covers 12 T cell receptor beta chains from one sample sequenced in a study of post-analysis software for immune sequencing data. Study-wide results and limits: Relative to controls, patients had 4 or 5 TRBV segments at higher frequency, with TRBV5-6, TRBV5-1 and TRBV20-1 among these.

Which antigens these TCRs recognize remains unknown. TCR beta libraries were prepared from cDNA with unique molecular identifiers. Using its own MiXCR run on the PCR reads, TCRdb lists one record per CDR3 protein. The sample yields 500,000 to 600,000 distinct CDR3 sequences, roughly 46% seen once. The sequencing input was blood. These TCRs come from a girl aged 10 to 17 with multiple sclerosis.

V gene TRBV4-1 combines with J gene TRBJ2-7; D gene ambiguous. V was trimmed by 2 bases and J by 3 bases, leaving 5 bases between them. The CDR3 consists of 12 residues. The germline V gene has CDR1 MGHRA and CDR2 YSYEKL. The CDR3 here is CASSQMGYEQYF. CDR3 sequence (DNA): TGCGCCAGCAGCCAAATGGGCTACGAGCAGTACTTC.

This chain uses TRBV3-1 with TRBJ2-7, with a possible D match to TRBD1 (6 bases). The V gene lost 0 bases and the J gene lost 5 bases, with 14 bases spanning the gap. This CDR3 contains 15 residues. Germline V gene lookup returns CDR1 LGHDT and CDR2 YNNKEL (reference sequence). As DNA, the CDR3 is TGTGCCAGCAGCCAAGACCCAGGGGTTCCCAACGAGCAGTACTTC. Translated: CASSQDPGVPNEQYF.

In this sample, this clonotype turned up a few times. The chain joins TRBV7-6 to TRBJ2-7, with D possibly being TRBD1 (6 bases). The germline CDR1 and CDR2 sequences are SGHVS and FNYEAQ. CDR3 length: 16 amino acids. Trimming cost V 5 bases and J 3 bases, with 20 bases left between them. The CDR3 reads CASSQNPGQGHYEQYF. In DNA form, the CDR3 reads TGTGCCAGCAGCCAAAACCCGGGACAAGGTCACTACGAGCAGTACTTC.

The sample holds many counts of this clonotype. J is TRBJ2-3 and V is TRBV7-2, with 8 bases that match TRBD2. CDR3 length equals 14 residues. The V gene end was trimmed by 4 bases and the J gene end by 2 bases; junction bases not matched to a gene: 2. Germline values: CDR1 SGHTA, CDR2 FQGNSA. The DNA for the CDR3 is TGTGCCAGCAGCTCTGGACTAGCCACAGATACGCAGTATTTT. It yields the protein CASSSGLATDTQYF.

This rearrangement joins TRBV5-1 to TRBJ1-4; TRBD1 might be the D (5 bases). With 1 base removed from V and 7 bases from J, the gap between germline ends came to 20 bases. This CDR3 has 17 residues. Germline V gene lookup returns CDR1 SGHRS and CDR2 YFSETQ. Written as DNA, the CDR3 is TGCGCCAGCAGCTTGACCCCGGAGGCAGGGTCGGGTGAAAAACTGTTTTTT. As protein: CASSLTPEAGSGEKLFF.

The rearrangement joins TRBV20-1 to TRBJ2-5; 10 bases line up with TRBD2. CDR1 DFQATT and CDR2 SNEGSKA come from the germline V gene (reference sequence). This CDR3 comprises 14 residues. V was clipped by 3 bases and J by 5 bases; unmatched bases: 6. CDR3 nucleotides: TGCAGTGCTAGGCCTAGCGGGAGCCGGGAGACCCAGTACTTC. Amino acid sequence: CSARPSGSRETQYF.

The genes are TRBV4-2 and TRBJ1-4, with D perhaps TRBD1 (5 bases). V was shortened by 0 bases and J by 3 bases, with 8 bases between the two germline ends. CDR1 and CDR2 from the germline V gene are LGHNA and YNFKEQ. CDR3 size: 15 residues. CDR3 sequence (DNA): TGTGCCAGCAGCCAAGATCCGGGACCTAATGAAAAACTGTTTTTT. Translated, it gives CASSQDPGPNEKLFF.

The chain is built from TRBV12-3 or TRBV12-4 and TRBJ2-1, with 7 nucleotides matching TRBD2. The CDR3 spans 16 residues. The ends lost 5 bases at V and 2 bases at J; junction bases unmatched: 9. CDR3 region: CASSPHGAGAYNEQFF. The CDR3 DNA sequence: TGTGCCAGCAGTCCCCACGGGGCGGGGGCCTACAATGAGCAGTTCTTC.

The chain combines TRBV5-5 with TRBJ2-1; D is possibly TRBD1 or TRBD2 (6 bases each). Trimming removed 1 base at V and 8 bases at J, with 13 bases between. The CDR3 loop spans 14 amino acids. The germline V gene has CDR1 SGHKS and CDR2 YYEKEE (reference sequence). The CDR3 coding sequence is TGTGCCAGCAGCTTGAGGGGGACTGTCCATGAGCAGTTCTTC. Its translation is CASSLRGTVHEQFF. The complete variable domain, with remaining parts taken from reference TRBV5-5 and TRBJ2-1, reads DAGVTQSPTHLIKTRGQQVTLRCSPISGHKSVSWYQQVLGQGPQFIFQYYEKEERGRGNFPDRFSARQFPNYSSELNVNALLLGDSALYLCASSLRGTVHEQFFGPGTRLTVL.

The CDR3 reads CASSFSRTGAVGQPQHF. The CDR3 bases are TGTGCCAGCAGTTTTTCGCGGACAGGGGCGGTGGGTCAGCCCCAGCATTTT. The J gene is TRBJ1-5, the V gene TRBV12-3 or TRBV12-4; 9 nucleotides match TRBD1. This CDR3 contains 17 residues. V shed 3 bases, J shed 6 bases, and the junction held 12 bases outside the gene matches.

In its sample, this clonotype was seen a few times. The chain combines TRBV10-3 with TRBJ2-5, with 8 positions matching TRBD2. The CDR3 is 17 residues long. Germline CDR1 reads ENHRY; CDR2 reads SYGVKD. Trimming at V came to 0 bases and at J to 1 base, leaving 7 bases not matched to a gene. CDR3: CAISESIGGGTQETQYF. The CDR3 nucleotides are TGTGCCATCAGTGAGTCGATAGGCGGGGGGACCCAAGAGACCCAGTACTTC.

This clonotype occurred a few times. The chain uses TRBV4-1 and TRBJ2-7; no clear D gene. Trimming removed 1 base from V and 3 bases from J, with 7 bases in between. Looked up from germline, CDR1 is MGHRA and CDR2 is YSYEKL. The CDR3 is 13 residues long. CDR3 nucleotide sequence: TGCGCCAGCAGCCAAGCTAGAAACTACGAGCAGTACTTC. Protein: CASSQARNYEQYF.